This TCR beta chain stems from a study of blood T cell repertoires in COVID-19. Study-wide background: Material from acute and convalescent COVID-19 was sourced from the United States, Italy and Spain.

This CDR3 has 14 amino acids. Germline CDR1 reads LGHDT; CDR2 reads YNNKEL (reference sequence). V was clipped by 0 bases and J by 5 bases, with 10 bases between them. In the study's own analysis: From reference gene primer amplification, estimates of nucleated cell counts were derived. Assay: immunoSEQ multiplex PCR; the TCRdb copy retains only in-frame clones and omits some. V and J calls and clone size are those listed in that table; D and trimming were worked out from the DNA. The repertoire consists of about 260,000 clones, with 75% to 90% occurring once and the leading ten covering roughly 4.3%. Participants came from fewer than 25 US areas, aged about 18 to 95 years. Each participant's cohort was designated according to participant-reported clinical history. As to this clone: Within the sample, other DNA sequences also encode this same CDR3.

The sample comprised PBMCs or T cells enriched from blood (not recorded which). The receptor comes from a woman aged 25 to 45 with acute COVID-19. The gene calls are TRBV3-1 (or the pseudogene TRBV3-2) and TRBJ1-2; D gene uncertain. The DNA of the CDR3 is TGTGCCAGCAGCCAAGATGGTGGGGAGTATGGCTACACCTTC. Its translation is CASSQDGGEYGYTF.